These 25 T cell receptor beta chains originate from one sample sequenced in a study of T cell repertoires in cytomegalovirus infection. TCRdb reprocessed the reads with MiXCR, giving one entry per CDR3 protein. The sample shows hundreds of thousands of distinct CDR3 sequences, about 11% of them seen only once. Sequencing used PBMCs. The receptors were sampled from a human donor in good health (CMV status not recorded). Some clones in this sample may be carry-over from other donors' samples.

The table lists this clonotype with a few counts. The chain combines TRBV5-1 with TRBJ1-6; no definite D call. The CDR3 loop spans 13 amino acids. Germline V gene sequence: CDR1 SGHRS, CDR2 YFSETQ. V lost 2 bases and J lost 8, with 8 bases in between. CDR3 nucleotide sequence: TGCGCCAGCAGCTTAAAGTTTGATTCACCCCTCCACTTT. Encoded protein: CASSLKFDSPLHF.

This clonotype showed up many times. The rearrangement links TRBV6-9 to TRBJ1-5; unclear D gene. The CDR3 spans 15 residues. Trimming took 7 bases from V and 1 from J, leaving 14 bases between them. Germline CDR1 is MNHGY and CDR2 is SVAAGI. The CDR3 DNA reads as TGTGCCAGCACCCGGAGAGGGCTAAGCAATCAGCCCCAGCATTTT. It is translated as CASTRRGLSNQPQHF.

This clonotype was counted many times. The DNA of the CDR3 is TGTGCCATACTAGCGGGAGAGGGGACCCAGTACTTC. Its translation is CAILAGEGTQYF. The chain combines TRBV7-8 with TRBJ2-5; 11 bases are a match to TRBD2. V trimming: 10 bases; J trimming: 7 bases; junction bases outside the gene matches: 5. The CDR3 is 12 residues long. CDR1 is SGHVS, CDR2 FQNEAQ, per germline.

A few counts support this clonotype. As DNA, the CDR3 is TGTGCCAGCAGCCTAGGACGTAACCACGAGCAGTACTTC. Protein product: CASSLGRNHEQYF. The gene calls are TRBV6-1 and TRBJ2-7; no reliable D call. This CDR3 region has 13 residues. Germline V lookup: CDR1 MNHNS, CDR2 SASEGT. V was pared by 6 bases and J by 5 bases, with 14 bases between.

This sequence joins TRBV5-6 and TRBJ1-2; 9 bases map to TRBD1. J gave up 0 bases and V 4 bases, and 7 bases lay outside the gene matches. Germline V gene data show CDR1 as SGHDT and CDR2 as YYEEEE. The CDR3 runs 16 residues. This chain's CDR3 is CASSPDRGRPNYGYTF. For the CDR3, the DNA is TGTGCCAGCAGCCCGGACAGGGGAAGACCTAACTATGGCTACACCTTC.

This clonotype was seen only a few times. The chain combines TRBV20-1 with TRBJ1-1; possible D gene TRBD1, 6 bases. Germline values: CDR1 DFQATT, CDR2 SNEGSKA (reference sequence). The CDR3 length is 11 residues. V dropped 5 bases and J dropped 8 bases, with 12 bases sitting between them. CDR3 sequence (DNA): TGCAGTGCTGGAGGGGGTTCCGAAGCTTTCTTT. Its protein product is CSAGGGSEAFF.

This clonotype was found a few times. The chain combines TRBV19 with TRBJ2-7; 7 bases line up with TRBD1. The germline CDR1 and CDR2 sequences are LNHDA and SQIVND (reference sequence). The CDR3 consists of 15 residues. Losses at the gene ends were 2 bases for V and 0 bases for J; bases not matched to a gene: 4. Here the CDR3 reads CASSILAGGSYEQYF. In DNA form, the CDR3 reads TGTGCCAGTAGTATACTGGCAGGGGGCTCCTACGAGCAGTACTTC. Looking up the rest from reference TRBV19 and TRBJ2-7 gives the full variable domain: DGGITQSPKYLFRKEGQNVTLSCEQNLNHDAMYWYRQDPGQGLRLIYYSQIVNDFQKGDIAEGYSVSREKKESFPLTVTSAQKNPTAFYLCASSILAGGSYEQYFGPGTRLTVT.

This rearrangement joins TRBV30 to TRBJ2-1; tentative D call: TRBD2 (5 bases). The CDR3 is made up of 13 amino acids. The V gene's germline CDR1 is GTSNPN and CDR2 SVGIG (reference sequence). V lost 4 bases, J lost 2 bases, and 9 bases lay in between. Written as DNA, the CDR3 is TGTGCCTGGAACGGGATCACCTACAATGAGCAGTTCTTC. It encodes CAWNGITYNEQFF.

This clonotype has a handful of counts. V and J are TRBV25-1 and TRBJ2-1, with TRBD2 as a possible D gene (6 bases). Trimming stripped 3 bases from V and 8 bases from J, with 20 bases between. Germline values: CDR1 MGHDK, CDR2 SYGVNS. The CDR3 is made up of 16 amino acids. The chain's CDR3 is CASSDLMTREADEQFF. The CDR3 coding sequence is TGTGCCAGCAGTGATCTTATGACTAGAGAGGCCGATGAGCAGTTCTTC.

This clonotype was counted a few times. The rearrangement uses TRBV5-1 and TRBJ1-2; unclear D gene. V was shortened by 4 bases and J by 4 bases, with 8 bases between the two germline ends. In germline, CDR1 is SGHRS, CDR2 YFSETQ. The CDR3 extends over 12 amino acids. CDR3 sequence (DNA): TGCGCCAGCAGCAAAGACGTCTATGGCTACACCTTC. It translates to CASSKDVYGYTF. Complete variable domain (other parts from reference TRBV5-1 and TRBJ1-2): KAGVTQTPRYLIKTRGQQVTLSCSPISGHRSVSWYQQTPGQGLQFLFEYFSETQRNKGNFPGRFSGRQFSNSRSEMNVSTLELGDSALYLCASSKDVYGYTFGSGTRLTVV.

Ten or more counts support this clonotype. The genes are TRBV5-6 and TRBJ1-5; weak D call: TRBD1 (5 bases). Germline values: CDR1 SGHDT, CDR2 YYEEEE. This CDR3 region has 17 residues. The V end was cut by 4 bases, the J end by 0 bases, with 17 bases between. CDR3 residues: CASSLGGVGYSNQPQHF. The DNA for the CDR3 is TGTGCCAGCAGCCTTGGAGGGGTTGGGTATAGCAATCAGCCCCAGCATTTT.

This clonotype was seen more than once but under ten times. The chain combines TRBV20-1 with TRBJ2-4, with D possibly matching TRBD1 (5 bases). V lost 8 bases to trimming and J lost 3 bases, with 14 bases between them. The germline V gene has CDR1 DFQATT and CDR2 SNEGSKA (reference sequence). The CDR3 runs to 13 residues. CDR3 sequence: CSLPQVGKNIQYF. The CDR3, as DNA: TGCAGTCTCCCACAGGTTGGCAAAAACATTCAGTACTTC.

This clonotype was observed a handful of times. The rearrangement uses TRBV7-9 and TRBJ2-7; D is perhaps TRBD1 or TRBD2 (5 bases each). The length of the CDR3 is 16 residues. Between the trimmed V and J ends, which lost 4 bases and 5 bases, there was a span of 21 bases. Germline V gene sequence: CDR1 SEHNR, CDR2 FQNEAQ (reference sequence). CDR3 coding DNA: TGTGCCAGCAGCTCTCCATTGGGACCCCGTGGGGACGAGCAGTACTTC. It yields the protein CASSSPLGPRGDEQYF.

This clonotype has ten or more counts. The V gene is TRBV27, the J gene TRBJ1-5; no firm D call. Germline V gene sequence: CDR1 MNHEY, CDR2 SMNVEV (reference sequence). CDR3 length: 13 residues. V was shortened by 6 bases and J by 3 bases, with 9 bases between the two germline ends. Written as DNA, the CDR3 is TGTGCCAGCAGCAGTCAATTCAATCAGCCCCAGCATTTT. As protein: CASSSQFNQPQHF.

V is TRBV27 and J is TRBJ2-3; TRBD2 is a possible D gene (6 bases). Germline CDR1 is MNHEY and CDR2 is SMNVEV (reference sequence). V gave up 2 bases and J gave up 6 bases, with 18 bases separating them. The CDR3 is 16 amino acids. The CDR3 sequence is CASSLQRRANRDTQYF. In nucleotides, the CDR3 is TGTGCCAGCAGTTTACAACGGAGGGCCAATCGGGATACGCAGTATTTT.

The V call is TRBV27, the J call TRBJ1-1; D is unclear. V shed 4 bases and J shed 4 bases, with 10 bases lying between them. CDR3 length: 13 amino acids. In germline, CDR1 is MNHEY, CDR2 SMNVEV (reference sequence). The CDR3 DNA sequence: TGTGCCAGCAGTTCCCAGGTGGGCACTGAAGCTTTCTTT. It specifies CASSSQVGTEAFF.

This clonotype was observed many times. V is TRBV28 and J is TRBJ2-4; D unclear. V was shortened by 1 base and J by 0 bases, with 4 bases between the two germline ends. Germline loops: CDR1 MDHEN, CDR2 SYDVKM. CDR3 length equals 14 residues. This chain's CDR3 is CASSLSVAKNIQYF. CDR3 sequence (DNA): TGTGCCAGCAGTTTATCAGTAGCCAAAAACATTCAGTACTTC.

This chain joins TRBV20-1 and TRBJ2-1; 8 positions match TRBD2. The CDR3 loop spans 17 amino acids. Germline V gene lookup returns CDR1 DFQATT and CDR2 SNEGSKA (reference sequence). The ends lost 6 bases at V and 2 bases at J; junction bases unmatched: 15. CDR3 amino acids: CSAARYVSGGTYNEQFF. As DNA, the CDR3 is TGCAGTGCCGCAAGATATGTCAGCGGGGGAACCTACAATGAGCAGTTCTTC.

This clonotype was counted many times. The chain has TRBV7-9 and TRBJ2-1; 13 nucleotides agree with TRBD2. The V gene's germline CDR1 is SEHNR and CDR2 FQNEAQ (reference sequence). This CDR3 has 16 residues. Unmatched junction bases numbered 13, after V lost 5 bases and J lost 12 bases. CDR3: CASSPRTSGRELGQFF. CDR3 coding DNA: TGTGCCAGCAGCCCGCGGACTAGCGGGAGAGAGTTGGGGCAGTTCTTC. Variable domain in full (rest from reference TRBV7-9 and TRBJ2-1): DTGVSQNPRHKITKRGQNVTFRCDPISEHNRLYWYRQTLGQGPEFLTYFQNEAQLEKSRLLSDRFSAERPKGSFSTLEIQRTEQGDSAMYLCASSPRTSGRELGQFFGPGTRLTVL.

This clonotype was detected a few times. This rearrangement joins TRBV10-3 to TRBJ1-3; TRBD1 is a possible D gene (5 bases). CDR3 length: 16 amino acids. CDR1 is ENHRY, CDR2 SYGVKD, per germline. V shed 4 bases and J shed 1 base, with 14 bases lying between them. The CDR3 is CAISARDPQSGNTIYF. The CDR3 DNA reads as TGTGCCATCAGTGCTAGGGACCCTCAATCTGGAAACACCATATATTTT.

The chain combines TRBV10-2 with TRBJ2-5, with D tentatively TRBD2 (6 bases). Per the germline V gene, CDR1 is WSHSY and CDR2 is SAAADI. Trimming removed 3 bases from V and 5 bases from J, with 10 bases in between. The CDR3 consists of 13 residues. CDR3: CASSEFAGETQYF. The CDR3 nucleotides are TGCGCCAGCAGTGAATTTGCGGGGGAGACCCAGTACTTC.

The rearrangement links TRBV14 to TRBJ1-5; possibly TRBD1 for D (6 bases). Between the trimmed V and J ends, which lost 2 bases and 6 bases, there was a span of 11 bases. Germline CDR1 is SGHDN and CDR2 is FVKESK. The length of the CDR3 is 14 residues. The CDR3 reads CASSQKGERQPQHF. The CDR3 nucleotides are TGTGCCAGCAGCCAAAAGGGGGAACGTCAGCCCCAGCATTTT.

V is TRBV29-1 and J is TRBJ2-5, with 10 bases identical to TRBD1. The V gene end was trimmed by 3 bases and the J gene end by 4 bases; junction bases not matched to a gene: 2. This CDR3 spans 13 amino acids. CDR1 SQVTM and CDR2 ANQGSEA come from the germline V gene. The CDR3 sequence is CSVDDRGRETQYF. The CDR3 bases are TGCAGCGTTGATGACAGGGGGCGAGAGACCCAGTACTTC.

The sample holds a few counts of this clonotype. The gene calls are TRBV12-3 or TRBV12-4 and TRBJ2-7; 9 bases align to TRBD2. The CDR3 runs 13 residues. V trimming: 7 bases; J trimming: 4 bases; junction bases outside the gene matches: 5. The CDR3: CASMAGGRYEQYF. The CDR3 DNA reads as TGTGCCAGCATGGCGGGGGGGAGGTACGAGCAGTACTTC.

The rearrangement uses TRBV6-2 or TRBV6-3 and TRBJ2-5; TRBD2 matches 13 bases. The CDR3 is made up of 15 amino acids. Per germline, CDR1 MNHEY and CDR2 SVGEGT. Trimming took 5 bases from V and 3 from J; bases not matched to a gene: 3. CDR3 in DNA: TGTGCCAGCAGTCGACTAGCGGGGGGCGAAGAGACCCAGTACTTC. The encoded protein is CASSRLAGGEETQYF.